The source of this TCR beta chain is a study of blood T cells in healthy people across ages. Study background: Per every two T cells, about one barcoded beta molecule was captured by template switching.

General study points: With age, beta diversity per million T cells declined roughly linearly, significantly by roughly 40. CMV infection status of these donors was not known.

CDR3 length: 18 amino acids. With 6 bases removed from V and 1 base from J, the gap between germline ends came to 25 bases. From germline, CDR1 is SEHNR and CDR2 FQNEAQ (reference sequence). With regard to this clonotype: What it binds is not known.

Primers used in a second PCR of about 7 to 11 cycles were a sample-barcoded 5' primer and a J-beta primer mix. TCRdb re-called the 5' RACE reads with MiXCR, one entry per CDR3 protein. This sample has about 900,000 distinct CDR3 sequences, with around 62% found just once. The rearrangement links TRBV7-9 to TRBJ2-7; D gene unclear. The receptor was isolated from a man between 25 and 39 years old in good health. The sequencing input was blood. The CDR3 DNA is TGTGCCAGCAGTCCAAATCCCATAATTACAGTGAAATCCTACGAGCAGTACTTC. Translation: CASSPNPIITVKSYEQYF.